Presented here are 5 T cell receptor beta chains from one specimen sequenced in a study of identical twins. From the 5' RACE reads, TCRdb called clonotypes with MiXCR, one entry per CDR3 protein. The sample lists some 270,000 distinct CDR3 sequences, about 8.3% occurring once. These sequences were also reported in another study, on yellow fever vaccine responses in identical twins.

Sequenced input: CD8+ T cells sorted from blood. Every receptor here comes from a woman aged 18 to 35 in good health.

This chain uses TRBV3-1 with TRBJ2-5, with 7 bases matching TRBD1. There are 15 residues in the CDR3. With V trimmed by 4 bases and J by 5 bases, 10 bases remained unmatched. CDR1 is LGHDT, CDR2 YNNKEL, per germline (reference sequence). The CDR3 is CASSPAWTGVETQYF. CDR3 nucleotide sequence: TGTGCCAGCAGCCCCGCCTGGACAGGCGTCGAGACCCAGTACTTC.

V usage is TRBV7-9 and J usage is TRBJ2-1; D is undetermined. Trimming took 1 base from V and 10 from J, leaving 8 bases between them. This CDR3 contains 12 residues. Germline CDR1 SEHNR, CDR2 FQNEAQ (reference sequence). Here the CDR3 reads CASSLVVHEQFF. In DNA form, the CDR3 reads TGTGCCAGCAGCTTAGTTGTACACGAGCAGTTCTTC.

In this sample, this clonotype turned up many times. The rearrangement joins TRBV2 to TRBJ2-5; D is unclear. The CDR3 length is 13 residues. Germline CDR1 SNHLY, CDR2 FYNNEI. The ends were cut back, 8 bases at V and 0 bases at J, with 10 bases in the middle. CDR3 sequence (DNA): TGTGCCAGCTTGGTCAGAGACCAAGAGACCCAGTACTTC. It translates to CASLVRDQETQYF.

The rearrangement links TRBV7-3 to TRBJ2-3; D is uncertain. Germline CDR1 is SGHTA and CDR2 is FQGTGA. V dropped 1 base and J dropped 1 base, with 6 bases sitting between them. The CDR3 spans 14 residues. The CDR3 region is CASSLMPGTDTQYF. CDR3 coding DNA: TGTGCCAGCAGCTTAATGCCGGGCACAGATACGCAGTATTTT.

The V gene is TRBV11-2, the J gene TRBJ2-5; 10 bases are a match to TRBD2. Germline lookup yields CDR1 SGHAT and CDR2 FQNNGV. The CDR3 is made up of 18 amino acids. With 2 bases clipped from V and 0 bases from J, the junction kept 9 bases outside the gene matches. CDR3 nucleotides: TGTGCCAGCAGCTTATTACCCGCTAGCGGGGGAAACCAAGAGACCCAGTACTTC. The encoded protein is CASSLLPASGGNQETQYF.